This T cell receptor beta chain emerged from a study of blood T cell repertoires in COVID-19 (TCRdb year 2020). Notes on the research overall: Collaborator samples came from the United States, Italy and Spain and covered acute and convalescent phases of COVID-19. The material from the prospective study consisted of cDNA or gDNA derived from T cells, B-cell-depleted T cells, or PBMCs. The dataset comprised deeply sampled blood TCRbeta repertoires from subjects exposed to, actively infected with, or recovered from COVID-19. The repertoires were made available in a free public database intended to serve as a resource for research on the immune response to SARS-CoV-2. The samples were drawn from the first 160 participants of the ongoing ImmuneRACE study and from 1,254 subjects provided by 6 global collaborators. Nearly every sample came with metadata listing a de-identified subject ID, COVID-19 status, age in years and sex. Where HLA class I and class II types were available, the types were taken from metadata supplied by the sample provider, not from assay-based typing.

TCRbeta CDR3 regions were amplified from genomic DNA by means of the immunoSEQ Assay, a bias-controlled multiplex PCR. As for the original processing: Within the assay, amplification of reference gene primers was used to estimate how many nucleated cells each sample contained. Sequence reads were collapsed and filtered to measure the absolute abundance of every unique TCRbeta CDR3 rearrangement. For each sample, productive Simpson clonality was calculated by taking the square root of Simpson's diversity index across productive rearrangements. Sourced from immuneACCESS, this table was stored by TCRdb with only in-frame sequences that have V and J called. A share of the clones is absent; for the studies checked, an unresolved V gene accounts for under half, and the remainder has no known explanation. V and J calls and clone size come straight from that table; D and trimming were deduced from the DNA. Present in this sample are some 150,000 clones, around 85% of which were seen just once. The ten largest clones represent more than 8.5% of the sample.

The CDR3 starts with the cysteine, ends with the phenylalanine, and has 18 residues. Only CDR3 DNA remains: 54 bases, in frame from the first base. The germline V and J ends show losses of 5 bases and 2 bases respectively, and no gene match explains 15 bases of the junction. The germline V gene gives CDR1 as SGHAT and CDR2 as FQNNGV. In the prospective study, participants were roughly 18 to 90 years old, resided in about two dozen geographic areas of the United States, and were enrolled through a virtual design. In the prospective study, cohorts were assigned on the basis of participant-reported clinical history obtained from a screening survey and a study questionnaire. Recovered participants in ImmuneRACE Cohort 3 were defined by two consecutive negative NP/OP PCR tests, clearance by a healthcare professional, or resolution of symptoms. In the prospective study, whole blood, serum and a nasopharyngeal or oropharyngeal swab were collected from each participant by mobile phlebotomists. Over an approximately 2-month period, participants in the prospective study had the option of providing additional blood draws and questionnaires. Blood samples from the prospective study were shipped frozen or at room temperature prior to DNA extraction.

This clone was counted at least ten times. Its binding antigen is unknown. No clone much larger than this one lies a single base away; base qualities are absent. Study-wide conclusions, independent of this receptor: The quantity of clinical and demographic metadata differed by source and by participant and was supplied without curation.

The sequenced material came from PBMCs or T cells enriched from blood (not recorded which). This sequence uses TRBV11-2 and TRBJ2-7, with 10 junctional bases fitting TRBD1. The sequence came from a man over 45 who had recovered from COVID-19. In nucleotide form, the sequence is TGTGCCAGCAGCCCCACTAGGAGAGACAGGGGGCAGACCTACGAGCAGTACTTC. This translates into CASSPTRRDRGQTYEQYF.